The 12 T cell receptor beta chains listed next were all sequenced from one sample in a study of blood T cell repertoires in COVID-19. The table came from immunoSEQ multiplex PCR; TCRdb's copy has only in-frame clones and leaves some out. This sample carries more than 300,000 clones, roughly 90% of them seen once, and the ten largest clones take 3.5% to 5%. The specimen was PBMCs or T cells enriched from blood (not recorded which). These receptors originate from a woman in her twenties or thirties who had been exposed to COVID-19.

The chain has TRBV5-5 and TRBJ2-3, with D possibly being TRBD2 (6 bases). This CDR3 has 14 amino acids. Trimming left V 0 bases short and J 6 bases short, with 11 bases between. Germline V gene sequence: CDR1 SGHKS, CDR2 YYEKEE (reference sequence). Here the CDR3 reads CASSLDPGGDTQYF. In DNA, the CDR3 is TGTGCCAGCAGCTTGGACCCCGGAGGGGATACGCAGTATTTT.

The CDR3 DNA is TGTGCCAGCAGCCCCGACCGGGGAGGCGACACCATATATTTT. This translates into CASSPDRGGDTIYF. V gene TRBV3-1 (or the pseudogene TRBV3-2) combines with J gene TRBJ1-3; D uncertain. This CDR3 comprises 14 residues. V lost 4 bases and J lost 8, with 15 bases in between. Germline CDR1 LGHDT, CDR2 YNNKEL (reference sequence).

The V gene is TRBV18, the J gene TRBJ1-2, with a tentative D call TRBD1 (6 bases). Germline V gene data show CDR1 as KGHSH and CDR2 as LQKENI. V lost 3 bases and J lost 8, with 13 bases in between. The CDR3 contains 13 residues. This CDR3 is CASSPSGATGYTF. The CDR3 nucleotides read TGTGCCAGCTCACCTTCAGGGGCAACGGGCTACACCTTC. Full variable domain (rest looked up from reference TRBV18 and TRBJ1-2): NAGVMQNPRHLVRRRGQEARLRCSPMKGHSHVYWYRQLPEEGLKFMVYLQKENIIDESGMPKERFSAEFPKEGPSILRIQQVVRGDSAAYFCASSPSGATGYTFGSGTRLTVV.

The chain is built from TRBV16 and TRBJ1-5; D gene ambiguous. CDR3 length equals 15 residues. V was shortened by 3 bases and J by 4 bases, with 13 bases between the two germline ends. Looked up from germline, CDR1 is KGHSY and CDR2 is FQNENV. CDR3 residues: CASSHILGENQPQHF. The CDR3 bases are TGTGCCAGCAGCCACATCCTCGGTGAAAATCAGCCCCAGCATTTT.

This clone has only one observation. The sample holds other DNA sequences that translate to the same CDR3. The chain combines TRBV7-7 with TRBJ2-5; TRBD2 agrees at 11 bases. The V and J ends lost 1 base and 1 base, in that order; junction bases with no gene match: 2. CDR1 is SSHAT and CDR2 is FNYEAQ in the germline V gene (reference sequence). The CDR3 spans 16 residues. The CDR3 sequence: CASSLGLAGGQETQYF. The CDR3 DNA follows: TGTGCCAGCAGCTTAGGTCTAGCGGGGGGCCAAGAGACCCAGTACTTC.

This chain uses TRBV21-1 with TRBJ1-2; TRBD1 was called by the table and not checked on the DNA. TRBV21-1 is assigned pseudogene status. The CDR3 runs 14 residues. The DNA for the CDR3 is TGTGCCAGCAGCAAATGGCAGGGGAGCTATGGCTACACCTTC. This sequence encodes CASSKWQGSYGYTF.

The chain recombines TRBV7-3 with TRBJ2-5; a weak D match, TRBD1 (6 bases). This CDR3 spans 13 amino acids. V was shortened by 2 bases and J by 3 bases, with 7 bases between the two germline ends. The germline gives CDR1 SGHTA, CDR2 FQGTGA. CDR3 loop: CASSLHREETQYF. CDR3 DNA: TGTGCCAGCAGCTTACACAGGGAAGAGACCCAGTACTTC.

This chain uses TRBV6-5 with TRBJ2-3, with D perhaps matching TRBD2 (6 bases). Per germline, CDR1 MNHEY and CDR2 SVGAGI. The germline V and J ends were trimmed by 5 bases and 4 bases, with 16 bases remaining between them. The CDR3 contains 15 residues. CDR3 bases: TGTGCCAGCAGTCCGACTAGAATCTTACCAGATACGCAGTATTTT. Its translation: CASSPTRILPDTQYF.

Written as DNA, the CDR3 is TGTGCCAGCAGCTTGGGTCAGGCTCGTAGCTCTGGAAACACCATATATTTT. Residues: CASSLGQARSSGNTIYF. The V call is TRBV5-4, the J call TRBJ1-3; D remains unclear. V was cut by 0 bases and J by 0 bases, with 13 bases left in between. CDR1 and CDR2 (germline): SGHNT, YYREEE (reference sequence). The CDR3 loop spans 17 amino acids. Combining the CDR3 with reference TRBV5-4 and TRBJ1-3 gives the whole variable domain ETGVTQSPTHLIKTRGQQVTLRCSSQSGHNTVSWYQQALGQGPQFIFQYYREEENGRGNFPPRFSGLQFPNYSSELNVNALELDDSALYLCASSLGQARSSGNTIYFGEGSWLTVV.

The V call is TRBV5-8, the J call TRBJ2-7; 9 bases are shared with TRBD1. Per germline, CDR1 SGHTS and CDR2 YDEGEE. Trimming at V came to 4 bases and at J to 2 bases, leaving 13 bases not matched to a gene. This CDR3 comprises 17 residues. The CDR3 reads CASSGPKRDRVPYEQYF. The CDR3 DNA is TGTGCCAGCAGCGGCCCGAAACGGGACAGGGTGCCCTACGAGCAGTACTTC. Using reference TRBV5-8 and TRBJ2-7 for the parts outside the CDR3, the full variable domain is EAGVTQSPTHLIKTRGQQATLRCSPISGHTSVYWYQQALGLGLQFLLWYDEGEERNRGNFPPRFSGRQFPNYSSELNVNALELEDSALYLCASSGPKRDRVPYEQYFGPGTRLTVT.

The chain couples TRBV7-6 to TRBJ2-1; D is ambiguous. V shed 5 bases and J shed 8 bases, with 16 bases lying between them. The CDR3 spans 14 residues. CDR1 is SGHVS and CDR2 is FNYEAQ in the germline V gene. CDR3 in DNA: TGTGCCAGCAGCCAGGTGTACGGTTCCGATGAGCAGTTCTTC. Amino acids: CASSQVYGSDEQFF. The variable domain in full, completed from reference TRBV7-6 and TRBJ2-1, reads GAGVSQSPRYKVTKRGQDVALRCDPISGHVSLYWYRQALGQGPEFLTYFNYEAQQDKSGLPNDRFSAERPEGSISTLTIQRTEQRDSAMYRCASSQVYGSDEQFFGPGTRLTVL.

This clone came up once. The chain recombines TRBV5-1 with TRBJ1-4; 10 bases are shared with TRBD1. After removal of 1 base from V and 5 bases from J, the junction contained 8 bases not matched to a gene. The germline CDR1 and CDR2 sequences are SGHRS and YFSETQ. This CDR3 contains 17 residues. The chain's CDR3 is CASSLTGTGVANEKLFF. CDR3 nucleotides: TGCGCCAGCAGCTTGACCGGGACAGGGGTGGCAAATGAAAAACTGTTTTTT.